This TCR beta chain stems from a study of control samples from healthy donors and cancer patients. Clones were sequenced by immunoSEQ multiplex PCR, and TCRdb holds only the in-frame ones, with some missing. The data show 90,000 to 150,000 clones, with about 87% seen just once and around 10% held by the top ten. CDR3 length: 19 amino acids. V lost 5 bases, J lost 0 bases, and 15 bases stayed unmatched. The germline V gene encodes CDR1 SGHTA and CDR2 FQGNSA. The sample was blood. This clonotype was sampled from a man in his thirties or forties in good health. V usage is TRBV7-2 and J usage is TRBJ2-1, with TRBD2 matching 8 bases. In DNA form, the CDR3 reads TGTGCCAGCAGCCCCCCGAGCGGGAGAACCCTCAGCTCCTACAATGAGCAGTTCTTC. It is translated as CASSPPSGRTLSSYNEQFF. The full variable domain, completed using reference TRBV7-2 and TRBJ2-1, is GAGVSQSPSNKVTEKGKDVELRCDPISGHTALYWYRQSLGQGLEFLIYFQGNSAPDKSGLPSDRFSAERTGGSVSTLTIQRTQQEDSAVYLCASSPPSGRTLSSYNEQFFGPGTRLTVL.